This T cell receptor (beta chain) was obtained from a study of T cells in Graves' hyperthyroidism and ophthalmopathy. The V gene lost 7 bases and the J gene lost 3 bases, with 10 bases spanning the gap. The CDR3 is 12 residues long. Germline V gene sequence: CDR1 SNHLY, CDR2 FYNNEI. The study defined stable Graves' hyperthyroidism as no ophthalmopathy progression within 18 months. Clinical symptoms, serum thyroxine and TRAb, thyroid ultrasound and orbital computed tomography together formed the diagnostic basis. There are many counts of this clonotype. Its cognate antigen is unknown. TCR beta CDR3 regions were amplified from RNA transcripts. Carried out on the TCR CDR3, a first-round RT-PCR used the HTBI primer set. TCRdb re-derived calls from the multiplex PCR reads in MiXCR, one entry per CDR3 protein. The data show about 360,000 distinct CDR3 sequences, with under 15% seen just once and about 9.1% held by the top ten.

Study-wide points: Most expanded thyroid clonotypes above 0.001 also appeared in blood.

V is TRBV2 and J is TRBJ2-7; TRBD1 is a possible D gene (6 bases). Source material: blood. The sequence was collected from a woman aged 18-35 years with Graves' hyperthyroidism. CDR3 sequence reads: CASTRDNYEQYF. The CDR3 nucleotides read TGTGCCAGCACTAGGGACAACTACGAGCAGTACTTC.